The T cell receptor (beta chain) described here comes from a study of blood T cell repertoires in COVID-19. This CDR3 has 14 residues. CDR1 is SSHAT, CDR2 FNYEAQ, per germline (reference sequence). As for this clone: At one end the junction does not follow the germline gene, possibly because of a read error.

The study assigned cohorts using participant-reported clinical history. In the original analysis: Estimation of nucleated cell counts relied on the amplification of reference gene primers. Only in-frame clones appear in the TCRdb table, and some are missing; sequencing was by immunoSEQ multiplex PCR. The D gene and trimming were derived from the DNA, and the V and J assignments and clone size from that table. The table includes approximately 310,000 clones, 85% detected once. The clonotype originates from a woman aged 25 to 45 who had been exposed to COVID-19. What was sequenced was PBMCs or T cells enriched from blood (not recorded which). This sequence joins TRBV7-7 and TRBJ2-2; a possible D gene is TRBD1 (6 bases). CDR3 sequence: CASSRDRSGGELFF. CDR3 in DNA: TGTGCTAGCAGCAGAGACAGGTCGGGCGGGGAGCTGTTTTTT.